A selection of T cell receptor beta chains follows, all from one sample in a study of CD4 T cell repertoires in COVID-19. Using immunoSEQ multiplex PCR, the repertoire was profiled, and TCRdb retains in-frame clones only, with some absent. The top ten hold roughly 0.58% of the sample, which has approximately 75,000 clones, under 90% seen once. This material consisted of CD4+ T cells from peripheral blood, taken after recovery from COVID-19. These receptors all come from a human donor who had COVID-19. CDR3s include the opening cysteine and the closing phenylalanine or tryptophan. The order of the fields is clone size, D gene, J gene, V gene, CDR3 DNA, CDR3 protein. D genes are given only for firm matches. Rows give clone size only sometimes, using once, few, many, or a class for an expanded clone.

NA | NA | TRBJ2-3 | TRBV19 | TGTGCCAGTAGTATCCGACACAGCACAGATACGCAGTATTTT | CASSIRHSTDTQYF
NA | TRBD1 | TRBJ1-2 | TRBV7-9 | TGTGCCAGCAGCCCCCGAGACAGGGAGGTCTATGGCTACACCTTC | CASSPRDREVYGYTF
NA | TRBD1 | TRBJ1-2 | TRBV5-6 | TGTGCCAGCAGCTCCCCGGGACAGGAGGTTTTCAGGGCGTTC | CASSSPGQEVFRAF
NA | NA | TRBJ1-4 | TRBV18 | TGTGCCAGCTCACCCCTCAGGGCTGAAAAACTGTTTTTT | CASSPLRAEKLFF
once | NA | TRBJ2-1 | TRBV10-3 | TGTGCCATCAGTGGGAGTCCGGGACAAACGACAAATGAGCAGTTCTTC | CAISGSPGQTTNEQFF
NA | TRBD2 | TRBJ2-1 | TRBV15 | TGTGCCACCAGCAGATGGCCCGGGACTAGTTGGGTCAATGAGCAGTTCTTC | CATSRWPGTSWVNEQFF
NA | TRBD1 | TRBJ1-1 | TRBV7-2 | TGTGCCAGCAGCTTGGGAGGACAGGGCGTAAAAGCTTTCTTT | CASSLGGQGVKAFF
NA | NA | TRBJ2-5 | TRBV11-2 | TGTGCCAGCAGCCACAACCCCAACAGCCAAGAGACCCAGTACTTC | CASSHNPNSQETQYF
NA | NA | TRBJ1-1 | TRBV5-1 | TGCGCCAGCAGCTTGGCCGAAGGGGCAATTAGAGGGGCTTTCTTT | CASSLAEGAIRGAFF
NA | NA | TRBJ2-1 | TRBV20-1 | TGCAGTGCTAGGCGACCCCCGAGCGAGTTCTTC | CSARRPPSEFF
few | TRBD1 | TRBJ1-4 | TRBV5-1 | TGCGCCAGCAGCTTATCGACAGGGAGTAATGAAAAACTGTTTTTT | CASSLSTGSNEKLFF
NA | NA | TRBJ2-7 | TRBV13 | TGTGCCAGCGGGAGCGACTACGAGCAGTACTTC | CASGSDYEQYF
NA | TRBD1 | TRBJ1-1 | TRBV27 | TGTGCCAGCAGTTTATGGTCGGGACAGGGGGGGAACACTGAAGCTTTCTTT | CASSLWSGQGGNTEAFF
NA | NA | TRBJ2-2 | TRBV30 | TGTGCCTGGAGTTATTATGGAACCGGGGAGCTGTTTTTT | CAWSYYGTGELFF
NA | NA | TRBJ1-6 | TRBV5-6 | TGTGCCAGCAGCCTCGAGGGTAAATATAATTCACCCCTCCACTTT | CASSLEGKYNSPLHF
few | NA | TRBJ1-3 | TRBV5-1 | TGCGCCAGCAGCTTAGAGGGAATGAGGGGAAACACCATATATTTT | CASSLEGMRGNTIYF
once | NA | TRBJ2-7 | TRBV4-1 | TGCGCCAGCAGCCAAAGACCGACCGATGGGGGGCTTTCCCACGAGCAGTACTTC | CASSQRPTDGGLSHEQYF
NA | NA | TRBJ2-3 | TRBV29-1 | TGCAGCGTAAAGCCGGGCGCAGATACGCAGTATTTT | CSVKPGADTQYF
NA | NA | TRBJ2-5 | TRBV6-1 | TGTGCCAGCAGTGATAGGGCTCGAGCGGAGACCCAGTACTTC | CASSDRARAETQYF
NA | TRBD1 | TRBJ2-5 | TRBV28 | TGTGCCAGCAGATTGACAGGGGGCGGACGGGAGACCCAGTACTTC | CASRLTGGGRETQYF
NA | NA | TRBJ1-6 | TRBV6-1 | TGTGCCAGCAGTGACCATCGGGGGGATAATTCACCCCTCCACTTT | CASSDHRGDNSPLHF
NA | NA | TRBJ2-5 | TRBV3-1/TRBV3-2 | TGTGCCAGCAGTCGGACGGTTACAGAGACCCAGTACTTC | CASSRTVTETQYF
NA | TRBD1 | TRBJ1-2 | TRBV6-5 | TGTGCCAGCAGTTACGGGACAGCTATATTGTATGGCTACACCTTC | CASSYGTAILYGYTF
NA | NA | TRBJ2-5 | TRBV6-2/TRBV6-3 | TGTGCCAGCAGTTACATCGCAGGGGAGAAGACCCAGTACTTC | CASSYIAGEKTQYF
NA | TRBD2 | TRBJ2-6 | TRBV28 | TGTGCCAGCACCTCACAGGGACTAGTTTCTTCTGGGGCCAACGTCCTGACTTTC | CASTSQGLVSSGANVLTF
NA | NA | TRBJ1-2 | TRBV28 | TGTGCCAGCAGTTCGACAGTCATGAATAACTATGGCTACACCTTC | CASSSTVMNNYGYTF
NA | NA | TRBJ2-1 | TRBV6-5 | TGTGCCAGCAGTTACTCGGGGGGCTCCTACAATGAGCAGTTCTTC | CASSYSGGSYNEQFF
NA | TRBD1 | TRBJ1-2 | TRBV7-9 | TGTGCCAGCAGCTCAGGGGGGGACTCCAGGGCACACGACTATGGCTACACCTTC | CASSSGGDSRAHDYGYTF
NA | TRBD1 | TRBJ1-1 | TRBV18 | TGTGCCAGCTCACCACGAGTCATACAGGGGAGCACTGAAGCTTTCTTT | CASSPRVIQGSTEAFF
NA | NA | TRBJ2-7 | TRBV28 | TGTGCCAGCACTCTGGCCGCCTTCCCTCACGAGCAGTACTTC | CASTLAAFPHEQYF
NA | NA | TRBJ2-3 | TRBV5-1 | TGCGCCACCAAACAGCCGACCACAGATACGCAGTATTTT | CATKQPTTDTQYF
once | TRBD1 | TRBJ1-4 | TRBV5-4 | TGTGCCAGCAGCAGGGACAGGGGACCTAATGAAAAACTGTTTTTT | CASSRDRGPNEKLFF
NA | TRBD2 | TRBJ2-3 | TRBV20-1 | TGCAGTGCTAGTTCTAGCGGGTTCACAGATACGCAGTATTTT | CSASSSGFTDTQYF
NA | TRBD1 | TRBJ2-3 | TRBV5-1 | TGCGCCAGCAGCTTGGAAAACAGGGGGCTGGATACGCAGTATTTT | CASSLENRGLDTQYF
NA | NA | TRBJ2-3 | TRBV7-3 | TGTGCCAGCAGCCTAGGCCGGGATTTCACAGATACGCAGTATTTT | CASSLGRDFTDTQYF
NA | TRBD1 | TRBJ1-6 | TRBV27 | TGTGCCAGCAGTTCCACGACAGGGGTCTCCTATAATTCACCCCTCCACTTT | CASSSTTGVSYNSPLHF
NA | TRBD2 | TRBJ2-3 | TRBV11-2 | TGTGCCAGCAGCCCCGGGACTACCCGCACAGATACGCAGTATTTT | CASSPGTTRTDTQYF
NA | NA | TRBJ1-1 | TRBV3-1/TRBV3-2 | TGTGCCAGCAGCAGCCGGTCCCGGGGCACTGAAGCTTTCTTT | CASSSRSRGTEAFF
NA | NA | TRBJ1-3 | TRBV7-2 | TGTGCCAGCAGCGCGACTGTCTCTGGAAACACCATATATTTT | CASSATVSGNTIYF
NA | NA | TRBJ2-1 | TRBV5-1 | TGCGCCAGCAGCCGCCTAAGTGAGGGTCTCGGGAATGAGCAGTTCTTC | CASSRLSEGLGNEQFF
NA | NA | TRBJ1-5 | TRBV13 | TGTGCCAGCAGCTTAGGGGGGAATCGGGATCAGCCCCAGCATTTT | CASSLGGNRDQPQHF
NA | NA | TRBJ1-6 | TRBV6-4 | TGTGCCAGCAGTTCCGGGACACCTAATTCACCCCTCCACTTT | CASSSGTPNSPLHF
few | NA | TRBJ1-2 | TRBV20-1 | TGCAGTGCCCTGTCCTATGGCTACACCTTC | CSALSYGYTF
few | NA | TRBJ2-1 | TRBV4-1 | TGCGCCAGCCACCAGGTGGGAGGACCCAATGAGCAGTTCTTC | CASHQVGGPNEQFF
NA | NA | TRBJ2-5 | TRBV5-1 | TGCGCCAGCAGCTTGAGTGAGACCCAGTACTTC | CASSLSETQYF
NA | TRBD1 | TRBJ1-1 | TRBV9 | TGTGCCAGCAGCGCGGGACAGGGGTTCTCTCTAGGCACTGAAGCTTTCTTT | CASSAGQGFSLGTEAFF